The next 27 T cell receptor beta chains were all read from a single sample in a study of OX40 agonist ivuxolimab in advanced cancers. Sequenced by immunoSEQ multiplex PCR; TCRdb stores in-frame clones only, minus some. The sample yields roughly 80,000 clones, roughly 80% seen once. The material was CD4+ or CD8+ T cells sorted from blood, obtained in a trial of the OX40 agonist ivuxolimab. The receptors stem from an adult with an advanced solid tumor such as melanoma, head and neck, liver or kidney cancer.

The chain carries TRBV27 and TRBJ1-6, with 11 nucleotides matching TRBD1. CDR1 and CDR2 from the germline V gene are MNHEY and SMNVEV (reference sequence). CDR3 length: 22 amino acids. V lost 4 bases and J lost 0; bases outside the gene matches: 17. The chain's CDR3 is CASSSRTGGRMGSGSYNSPLHF. Written as DNA, the CDR3 is TGTGCCAGCAGTTCCCGGACAGGGGGCCGGATGGGGAGTGGCTCCTATAATTCACCCCTCCACTTT.

The chain has TRBV6-4 and TRBJ2-3, with D unresolved. CDR1 and CDR2 from the germline V gene are MRHNA and SNTAGT. The CDR3 has 14 amino acids. The ends were cut back, 5 bases at V and 4 bases at J, with 13 bases in the middle. The CDR3 bases are TGTGCCAGCAGTCCCGGACGTGGCTCAGATACGCAGTATTTT. It encodes CASSPGRGSDTQYF.

The gene calls are TRBV2 and TRBJ2-7; D is perhaps TRBD2 (5 bases). Per germline, CDR1 SNHLY and CDR2 FYNNEI. The length of the CDR3 is 14 residues. V lost 4 bases and J 3 bases, leaving 13 bases between the germline ends. The CDR3 nucleotides are TGTGCCAGCAGTGCAGAGGGCGGAGTCTACGAGCAGTACTTC. Residues: CASSAEGGVYEQYF.

In this sample, this clone turned up a few times. J is TRBJ1-3 and V is TRBV2; D is unclear. With 8 bases removed from V and 3 bases from J, the gap between germline ends came to 8 bases. Germline V gene data show CDR1 as SNHLY and CDR2 as FYNNEI. The CDR3 loop spans 12 amino acids. CDR3 in DNA: TGTGCCAGCGGGCAGGATGGAAACACCATATATTTT. Protein product: CASGQDGNTIYF.

CDR3 coding DNA: TGTGCCTGGAGCCGCCGGGACAGGGTCCCCTACGAGCAGTACTTC. This translates into CAWSRRDRVPYEQYF. The chain couples TRBV30 to TRBJ2-7; 9 bases agree with TRBD1. This CDR3 spans 15 amino acids. The germline V gene encodes CDR1 GTSNPN and CDR2 SVGIG (reference sequence). After removal of 3 bases from V and 2 bases from J, the junction contained 8 bases not matched to a gene.

This clone came up once. The gene calls are TRBV4-3 and TRBJ2-5; TRBD1 agrees at 7 bases. The CDR3 has 17 amino acids. Germline assignment: CDR1 LGHNA and CDR2 YSLEER. The V segment lost 0 bases and the J segment 2 bases; nucleotides outside the gene matches: 9. CDR3 in amino acids: CASSQDVGTAEQETQYF. The DNA of the CDR3 is TGCGCCAGCAGCCAAGATGTAGGGACAGCCGAACAAGAGACCCAGTACTTC.

The V call is TRBV27, the J call TRBJ2-5, with 9 positions matching TRBD1. Germline trimming cut 8 bases from V and 9 bases from J; bases unmatched to any gene: 13. The CDR3 runs 14 residues. Germline V gene sequence: CDR1 MNHEY, CDR2 SMNVEV (reference sequence). CDR3 region: CASAAGTGQRSQYF. In nucleotides, the CDR3 is TGTGCCAGCGCGGCCGGGACAGGGCAAAGATCCCAGTACTTC.

This CDR3 reads CASSVAFRGYGYTF. The CDR3 region has the DNA TGTGCCAGCAGCGTAGCATTCCGAGGGTATGGCTACACCTTC. V and J are TRBV9 and TRBJ1-2; D not certain. CDR3 size: 14 residues. V was cut by 0 bases and J by 5 bases, with 11 bases left in between. Germline V gene sequence: CDR1 SGDLS, CDR2 YYNGEE.

This rearrangement joins TRBV7-3 to TRBJ2-1; TRBD2 matches at 10 bases. This CDR3 comprises 18 residues. Germline-derived CDR1 and CDR2 are SGHTA and FQGTGA. Unmatched junction bases numbered 6, after V lost 1 base and J lost 0 bases. The CDR3 nucleotides read TGTGCCAGCAGCTTAAATCCCAGCGGGGGGGCCTCCTACAATGAGCAGTTCTTC. Protein: CASSLNPSGGASYNEQFF.

This chain joins TRBV4-3 and TRBJ1-2, with D possibly being TRBD1 (5 bases). Germline V gene lookup returns CDR1 LGHNA and CDR2 YSLEER. CDR3 length: 15 residues. V lost 6 bases and J 4 bases, leaving 18 bases between the germline ends. The CDR3 here is CASRPDKGLRYGYTF. CDR3 in DNA: TGCGCCAGCAGACCGGACAAGGGCCTTCGCTATGGCTACACCTTC.

The gene calls are TRBV5-5 and TRBJ1-1; a weak D match, TRBD1 (5 bases). V lost 1 base and J lost 1, with 8 bases in between. Germline V gene lookup returns CDR1 SGHKS and CDR2 YYEKEE (reference sequence). The CDR3 has 14 amino acids. CDR3 region: CASSLHRTNTEAFF. The CDR3 bases are TGTGCCAGCAGCTTGCACAGGACGAACACTGAAGCTTTCTTT.

The chain carries TRBV28 and TRBJ1-1; 7 positions match TRBD1. In germline, CDR1 is MDHEN, CDR2 SYDVKM. The length of the CDR3 is 15 residues. The trim removed 2 bases at V and 4 bases at J, leaving 7 bases unmatched. CDR3 protein: CASSLGGQGGTEAFF. As DNA, the CDR3 is TGTGCCAGCAGTTTAGGTGGGCAGGGGGGCACTGAAGCTTTCTTT.

The V call is TRBV7-9, the J call TRBJ2-7, with 9 bases aligning to TRBD1. This CDR3 is built from 14 residues. Losses at the gene ends were 6 bases for V and 4 bases for J; bases not matched to a gene: 7. In germline, CDR1 is SEHNR, CDR2 FQNEAQ (reference sequence). The DNA of the CDR3 is TGTGCCAGCAGTAGGGGGACAGGGCTTTACGAGCAGTACTTC. This gives the protein CASSRGTGLYEQYF.

This chain joins TRBV9 and TRBJ2-3; TRBD2 matches 7 bases. The CDR3 extends over 15 amino acids. CDR1 is SGDLS, CDR2 YYNGEE, per germline. J gave up 2 bases and V 4 bases, and 7 bases lay outside the gene matches. CDR3 nucleotide sequence: TGTGCCAGCAGCCTCCGGGGGGTGATCACAGATACGCAGTATTTT. Protein: CASSLRGVITDTQYF.

The chain links TRBV9 to TRBJ1-6, with 9 bases matching TRBD1. Trimming cost V 3 bases and J 4 bases; bases outside gene matches: 11. Germline assignment: CDR1 SGDLS and CDR2 YYNGEE. CDR3 length: 18 amino acids. The CDR3 nucleotides are TGTGCCAGCAGCGCACACTTCCGGGACAGGGATTATAATTCACCCCTCCACTTT. Residues: CASSAHFRDRDYNSPLHF.

The chain combines TRBV4-1 with TRBJ2-2; tentative D call: TRBD2 (7 bases). Trimming removed 0 bases at V and 4 bases at J, with 21 bases between. This CDR3 spans 19 amino acids. Germline loops: CDR1 MGHRA, CDR2 YSYEKL. The CDR3: CASSQDLGGGARGTGELFF. CDR3 coding DNA: TGCGCCAGCAGCCAAGATCTAGGAGGGGGGGCTCGCGGCACCGGGGAGCTGTTTTTT.

There are a few counts of this clone. The chain's CDR3 is CASGTASGGLAGQYF. The CDR3 DNA follows: TGTGCTAGTGGAACAGCTAGCGGGGGGCTCGCTGGGCAGTACTTC. J is TRBJ2-7 and V is TRBV12-5; 11 nucleotides align to TRBD2. J gave up 9 bases and V 6 bases, and 13 bases lay outside the gene matches. Looked up from germline, CDR1 is LGHNT and CDR2 is FRNRAP. CDR3 length equals 15 residues.

The DNA for the CDR3 is TGTGCCTGGTCACCGGGGGGCCCCACAGATACGCAGTATTTT. Translating it yields CAWSPGGPTDTQYF. The chain couples TRBV30 to TRBJ2-3; a possible D gene is TRBD2 (7 bases). This CDR3 region has 14 residues. Trimming took off 5 bases at V and 2 bases at J, with 14 bases between the two ends. Germline loops: CDR1 GTSNPN, CDR2 SVGIG (reference sequence).

The CDR3 sequence is CASSFDGANTEAFF. The CDR3 coding sequence is TGTGCCAGCAGCTTTGATGGAGCCAACACTGAAGCTTTCTTT. The gene calls are TRBV7-9 and TRBJ1-1; no reliable D call. From germline, CDR1 is SEHNR and CDR2 FQNEAQ (reference sequence). CDR3 length: 14 residues. Trimming cost V 3 bases and J 2 bases, with 10 bases left between them.

This chain links TRBV28 with TRBJ1-5; 9 bases line up with TRBD1. Germline loops: CDR1 MDHEN, CDR2 SYDVKM. V gave up 5 bases and J gave up 6 bases; unmatched junction bases: 11. CDR3 length: 16 amino acids. The CDR3 here is CASSVQLGQGGQPQHF. CDR3 DNA sequence: TGTGCCAGCAGTGTCCAACTGGGACAGGGAGGTCAGCCCCAGCATTTT.

The chain employs TRBV30 and TRBJ2-5; 8 bases are shared with TRBD2. Germline V gives CDR1 GTSNPN, CDR2 SVGIG (reference sequence). V shed 5 bases and J 3 bases; nucleotides not matched to a gene: 11. The CDR3 length is 15 residues. As DNA, the CDR3 is TGTGCCTGGGAGGGTAAGGCACTAGCGGAAGAGACCCAGTACTTC. Its protein is CAWEGKALAEETQYF.

The rearrangement joins TRBV6-1 to TRBJ1-5; tentative D call: TRBD1 (5 bases). Germline CDR1 reads MNHNS; CDR2 reads SASEGT. Trimming removed 8 bases at V and 11 bases at J, with 16 bases between. The CDR3 loop spans 12 amino acids. The CDR3 DNA is TGTGCCAGCTGGGACGGCGCTGGGGCCCAGCATTTT. It is translated as CASWDGAGAQHF.

The chain links TRBV9 to TRBJ2-1, with D maybe TRBD2 (6 bases). Germline CDR1 is SGDLS and CDR2 is YYNGEE. The CDR3 covers 15 residues. The V and J ends lost 4 bases and 0 bases respectively, with 11 bases between them. CDR3 region: CASSPGGSSYNEQFF. CDR3 coding DNA: TGTGCCAGCAGCCCCGGGGGTAGCTCCTACAATGAGCAGTTCTTC. Full variable domain (rest looked up from reference TRBV9 and TRBJ2-1): DSGVTQTPKHLITATGQRVTLRCSPRSGDLSVYWYQQSLDQGLQFLIQYYNGEERAKGNILERFSAQQFPDLHSELNLSSLELGDSALYFCASSPGGSSYNEQFFGPGTRLTVL.

The chain joins TRBV29-1 to TRBJ1-2, with 8 nucleotides matching TRBD1. Germline V lookup: CDR1 SQVTM, CDR2 ANQGSEA. V gave up 3 bases and J gave up 6 bases; unmatched junction bases: 9. The CDR3 extends over 14 amino acids. This chain's CDR3 is CSVEARGRGHGYTF. CDR3 DNA sequence: TGCAGCGTTGAGGCCCGGGGCAGGGGGCATGGCTACACCTTC. Full variable domain (rest looked up from reference TRBV29-1 and TRBJ1-2): SAVISQKPSRDICQRGTSLTIQCQVDSQVTMMFWYRQQPGQSLTLIATANQGSEATYESGFVIDKFPISRPNLTFSTLTVSNMSPEDSSIYLCSVEARGRGHGYTFGSGTRLTVV.

The chain combines TRBV5-4 with TRBJ1-4; D might be TRBD1 (5 bases). V lost 0 bases and J lost 5, with 14 bases in between. The CDR3 length is 16 residues. CDR1 is SGHNT, CDR2 YYREEE, per germline (reference sequence). The CDR3 is CASSLDRWQGNEKLFF. CDR3 nucleotides: TGTGCCAGCAGCTTGGATAGGTGGCAGGGAAATGAAAAACTGTTTTTT.

The V gene is TRBV9, the J gene TRBJ1-6, with TRBD1 as a possible D gene (6 bases). V shed 2 bases and J shed 5 bases, with 20 bases lying between them. Germline CDR1 and CDR2: SGDLS and YYNGEE. The CDR3 spans 18 residues. CDR3 sequence (DNA): TGTGCCAGCAGCGTGGTCCCCTGGGGGGGCGCCAATAATTCACCCCTCCACTTT. Protein: CASSVVPWGGANNSPLHF.

The V call is TRBV4-1, the J call TRBJ2-3; 10 nucleotides agree with TRBD2. The germline V gene encodes CDR1 MGHRA and CDR2 YSYEKL. The ends lost 4 bases at V and 2 bases at J; junction bases unmatched: 9. The CDR3 covers 17 residues. The CDR3 region is CASSRGIAGGITDTQYF. For the CDR3, the DNA is TGCGCCAGCAGCCGGGGAATAGCGGGGGGTATCACAGATACGCAGTATTTT.